A selection of T cell receptor beta chains follows, all from one sample in a study of vaccination effects on CD4 cells after COVID-19. No cognate antigen is known for these TCRs. The repertoire was sequenced with immunoSEQ multiplex PCR; TCRdb's copy has only in-frame clones and lacks some. The sample yields roughly 25,000 clones, roughly 73% seen once. The specimen was CD4+ T cells from PBMCs cultured with SARS-CoV-2 spike peptides, collected before COVID-19 vaccination. The receptors here all came from a human donor who received a COVID-19 vaccine. The CDR3 runs from the conserved cysteine through the conserved F or W. Fields, in order: J gene, V gene, D gene, clone size, CDR3 protein, CDR3 DNA. D genes are given only for firm matches. Expanded clones get a size class; other rows say once, few or many, or leave the size out.

TRBJ2-1 | TRBV5-8 | TRBD2 | NA | CASNRGGLVRGEQFF | TGTGCCAGCAACCGGGGGGGCCTTGTCCGGGGTGAGCAGTTCTTC
TRBJ1-1 | TRBV11-2 | NA | NA | CASSLGIDRRAFF | TGTGCCAGCAGCTTAGGGATCGACAGGAGGGCTTTCTTT
TRBJ1-6 | TRBV6-2/TRBV6-3 | TRBD1 | NA | CASSYTHTGTGVLYNSPLHF | TGTGCCAGCAGTTACACGCATACCGGGACAGGCGTATTATATAATTCACCCCTCCACTTT
TRBJ1-6 | TRBV6-5 | NA | NA | CASSTQTVNSPLHF | TGTGCCAGCAGTACCCAGACGGTGAATTCACCCCTCCACTTT
TRBJ2-4 | TRBV6-5 | NA | NA | CASSPGTSVKNIQYF | TGTGCCAGTTCACCCGGGACTTCGGTCAAAAACATTCAGTACTTC
TRBJ2-7 | TRBV10-3 | NA | few | CAIGFLTYEQYF | TGTGCCATCGGTTTCCTAACCTACGAGCAGTACTTC
TRBJ1-1 | TRBV10-1 | NA | NA | CASSDQGMNTEAFF | TGCGCCAGCAGTGATCAGGGAATGAACACTGAAGCTTTCTTT
TRBJ1-4 | TRBV6-5 | NA | NA | CASSYSDQVHGGLFF | TGTGCCAGCAGTTACTCGGATCAGGTCCACGGGGGACTGTTTTTT
TRBJ1-4 | TRBV30 | NA | NA | CAWSVGLGGTNEKLFF | TGTGCCTGGAGTGTGGGTTTAGGGGGGACTAATGAAAAACTGTTTTTT
TRBJ1-6 | TRBV27 | TRBD1 | NA | CASRDRVNSPLHF | TGTGCCAGCAGGGACAGGGTAAATTCACCCCTCCACTTT
TRBJ2-7 | TRBV7-9 | NA | NA | CASSLTVGSYEQYF | TGTGCCAGCAGCTTAACGGTCGGATCCTACGAGCAGTACTTC
TRBJ2-3 | TRBV6-5 | NA | NA | CASSFAGLTGTDTQYF | TGTGCCAGCAGTTTCGCCGGACTAACCGGCACAGATACGCAGTATTTT
TRBJ2-2 | TRBV5-1 | NA | NA | CASSLGNYVPGELFF | TGCGCCAGCAGCTTAGGGAATTACGTCCCCGGGGAGCTGTTTTTT
TRBJ1-1 | TRBV29-1 | NA | once | CSVAGANTEAFF | TGCAGCGTTGCTGGAGCGAACACTGAAGCTTTCTTT
TRBJ2-5 | TRBV11-2 | TRBD1 | NA | CASSPQQGSQETQYF | TGTGCCAGCAGCCCACAACAGGGGTCCCAAGAGACCCAGTACTTC
TRBJ2-7 | TRBV6-1 | TRBD2 | NA | CASSELAGTPYEQYF | TGTGCCAGCAGTGAACTAGCGGGGACCCCCTACGAGCAGTACTTC
TRBJ2-7 | TRBV6-5 | TRBD1 | once | CASSSPGQGVYEQYF | TGTGCCAGCAGTTCCCCGGGACAGGGGGTCTACGAGCAGTACTTC
TRBJ2-7 | TRBV3-1/TRBV3-2 | NA | few | CASSQEGGSYEQYF | TGTGCCAGCAGCCAAGAGGGCGGATCCTACGAGCAGTACTTC
TRBJ2-5 | TRBV6-6 | TRBD2 | NA | CASKGLAGAETQYF | TGTGCCAGCAAGGGACTAGCGGGGGCAGAGACCCAGTACTTC
TRBJ1-5 | TRBV27 | NA | NA | CASSSGTRGSTQPQHF | TGTGCCAGCAGTTCCGGGACAAGGGGAAGCACGCAGCCCCAGCATTTT
TRBJ1-6 | TRBV28 | NA | few | CASSPQQGSYNSPLHF | TGTGCCAGCAGTCCCCAACAGGGCTCCTATAATTCACCCCTCCACTTT
TRBJ1-2 | TRBV7-9 | NA | NA | CASSLMLGGPPTF | TGTGCCAGCAGCTTAATGCTTGGCGGACCTCCTACCTTC
TRBJ2-1 | TRBV5-1 | NA | few | CASSLAPTIGRAEINNEQFF | TGCGCCAGCAGCTTGGCCCCAACGATCGGGAGAGCGGAGATCAACAATGAGCAGTTCTTC
TRBJ1-2 | TRBV2 | TRBD1 | medium-sized | CASSAGQGFLGGYTF | TGTGCCAGCAGTGCGGGACAGGGTTTTTTGGGTGGCTACACCTTC
TRBJ1-2 | TRBV27 | TRBD1 | NA | CASSFADRANYGYTF | TGTGCCAGCAGTTTTGCAGACAGGGCTAACTATGGCTACACCTTC
TRBJ1-1 | TRBV6-5 | NA | NA | CASRPGVQTEAFF | TGTGCCAGCAGACCAGGGGTGCAGACTGAAGCTTTCTTT
TRBJ1-5 | TRBV6-2/TRBV6-3 | NA | NA | CASSYDSGQPQHF | TGTGCCAGCAGTTACGACTCGGGTCAGCCCCAGCATTTT
TRBJ1-1 | TRBV2 | TRBD1 | NA | CASSQGENTEAFF | TGTGCCAGCTCTCAGGGGGAGAACACTGAAGCTTTCTTT
TRBJ1-4 | TRBV4-1 | TRBD1 | NA | CASSQGQGGNNEKLFF | TGCGCCAGCAGCCAAGGACAGGGGGGCAATAATGAAAAACTGTTTTTT
TRBJ2-5 | TRBV7-8 | NA | NA | CAISVRETQYF | TGTGCCATCTCGGTTCGAGAGACCCAGTACTTC
TRBJ2-7 | TRBV6-2/TRBV6-3 | NA | NA | CASSLAAHYEQYF | TGTGCCAGCAGTTTAGCAGCACACTACGAGCAGTACTTC
TRBJ2-7 | TRBV5-4 | TRBD1 | NA | CASSPGQGPTYEQYF | TGTGCCAGCAGCCCGGGACAGGGGCCCACCTACGAGCAGTACTTC
TRBJ1-2 | TRBV18 | NA | NA | CASSSFRESGYTF | TGTGCCAGCTCATCGTTCCGGGAGAGTGGCTACACCTTC
TRBJ2-5 | TRBV5-1 | TRBD2 | NA | CASSPGLAGAETQYF | TGCGCCAGCAGCCCGGGACTAGCGGGAGCGGAGACCCAGTACTTC
TRBJ2-1 | TRBV6-2/TRBV6-3 | TRBD2 | few | CASSWSGAVRLALNEQFF | TGTGCCAGCAGTTGGTCAGGGGCGGTCAGACTAGCGCTCAATGAGCAGTTCTTC
TRBJ1-2 | TRBV12-5 | TRBD1 | NA | CASTLEGAEGYTF | TGTGCTAGTACCTTAGAGGGGGCAGAAGGCTACACCTTC
TRBJ1-2 | TRBV6-5 | NA | NA | CASSYSNGVYGYTF | TGTGCCAGCAGTTACTCGAATGGGGTCTATGGCTACACCTTC
TRBJ1-4 | TRBV14 | NA | NA | CASSRTENEKLFF | TGTGCCAGCAGCCGGACAGAGAATGAAAAACTGTTTTTT
TRBJ2-2 | TRBV9 | TRBD2 | NA | CASSVRSGGPNTGELFF | TGTGCCAGCAGCGTACGGAGCGGGGGGCCGAACACCGGGGAGCTGTTTTTT
TRBJ1-5 | TRBV30 | NA | few | CAWSGRGLGQPQHF | TGTGCCTGGAGTGGAAGGGGTTTGGGTCAGCCCCAGCATTTT
TRBJ2-3 | TRBV5-4 | NA | NA | CASSMTSMRDTQYF | TGTGCCAGCAGCATGACTAGTATGAGAGATACGCAGTATTTT
TRBJ2-3 | TRBV5-8 | NA | NA | CASSFTDTQYF | TGTGCCAGCAGCTTCACAGATACGCAGTATTTT
TRBJ1-4 | TRBV21-1 | NA | NA | CASSKGTGATNEKLFF | TGTGCCAGCAGCAAAGGGACAGGGGCAACTAATGAAAAACTGTTTTTT
TRBJ2-1 | TRBV5-1 | TRBD2 | once | CASSSGHGGALDEQFF | TGCGCCAGCAGCTCGGGCCACGGGGGGGCCCTAGATGAGCAGTTCTTC
TRBJ1-1 | TRBV15 | TRBD1 | NA | CATSSGGGNVVRTEAFF | TGTGCCACCTCCTCAGGGGGCGGTAACGTCGTACGGACTGAAGCTTTCTTT
TRBJ2-3 | TRBV6-5 | TRBD2 | NA | CASSYGSGYTDTQYF | TGTGCCAGCAGTTACGGTAGCGGGTACACAGATACGCAGTATTTT
TRBJ2-2 | TRBV28 | TRBD1 | NA | CASSGEWDRNTGELFF | TGTGCCAGCAGTGGGGAGTGGGACAGAAACACCGGGGAGCTGTTTTTT
TRBJ1-6 | TRBV28 | NA | NA | CASSGVDNSPLHF | TGTGCCAGCAGTGGGGTAGATAATTCACCCCTCCACTTT
TRBJ1-2 | TRBV19 | NA | NA | CASSNAGVGYTF | TGTGCCAGTAGTAACGCAGGGGTTGGCTACACCTTC
TRBJ1-1 | TRBV2 | TRBD1 | NA | CASKGRGRTEAFF | TGTGCCAGCAAAGGAAGGGGGCGAACTGAAGCTTTCTTT
TRBJ1-6 | TRBV18 | NA | few | CASSPAQNSPLHF | TGTGCCAGCTCACCGGCACAGAATTCACCCCTCCACTTT
TRBJ2-7 | TRBV10-1 | TRBD2 | once | CASSGGTSGSYEQYF | TGCGCCAGCAGTGGTGGGACTAGCGGGAGTTACGAGCAGTACTTC
TRBJ2-5 | TRBV25-1 | NA | NA | CASSDPRGRNIWTQYF | TGTGCCAGCAGTGACCCGCGGGGCAGGAACATTTGGACCCAGTACTTC